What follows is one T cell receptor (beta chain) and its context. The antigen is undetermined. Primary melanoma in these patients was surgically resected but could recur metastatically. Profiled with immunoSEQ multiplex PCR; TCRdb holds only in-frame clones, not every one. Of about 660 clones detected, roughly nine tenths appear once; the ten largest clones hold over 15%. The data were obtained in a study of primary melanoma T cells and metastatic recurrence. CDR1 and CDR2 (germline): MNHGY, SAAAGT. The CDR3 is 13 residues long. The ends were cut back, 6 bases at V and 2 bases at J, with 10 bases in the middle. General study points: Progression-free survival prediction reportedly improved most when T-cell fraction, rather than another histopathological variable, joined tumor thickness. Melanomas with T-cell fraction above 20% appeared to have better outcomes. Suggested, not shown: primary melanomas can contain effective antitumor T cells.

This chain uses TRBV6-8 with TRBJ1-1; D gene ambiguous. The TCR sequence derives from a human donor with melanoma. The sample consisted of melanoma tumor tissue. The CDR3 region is CASSPWPNTEAFF. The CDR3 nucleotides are TGTGCCAGCAGCCCCTGGCCCAACACTGAAGCTTTCTTT.